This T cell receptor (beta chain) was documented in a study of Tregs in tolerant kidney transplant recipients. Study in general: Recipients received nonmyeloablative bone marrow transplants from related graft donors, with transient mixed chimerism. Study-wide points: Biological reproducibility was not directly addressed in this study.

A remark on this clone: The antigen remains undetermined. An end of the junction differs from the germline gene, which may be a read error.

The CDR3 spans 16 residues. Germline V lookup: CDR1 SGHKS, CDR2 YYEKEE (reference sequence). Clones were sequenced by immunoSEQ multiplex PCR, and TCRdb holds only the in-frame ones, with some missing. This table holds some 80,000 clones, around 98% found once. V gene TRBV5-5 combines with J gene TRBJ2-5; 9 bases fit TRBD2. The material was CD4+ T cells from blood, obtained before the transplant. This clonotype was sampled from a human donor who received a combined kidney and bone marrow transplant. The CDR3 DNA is TGTGCCAGCAGCTTGGGACTAGCGGCCCAACAAGGGACCCAGTACTTC. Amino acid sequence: CASSLGLAAQQGTQYF.